This T cell receptor (beta chain) was recorded in a study of OX40 agonist ivuxolimab in advanced cancers. In terms of the full investigation: Ivuxolimab, which targeted the costimulatory receptor OX40 (CD134), was an agonistic, fully human IgG2 monoclonal antibody. The paper describes the monotherapy dose-escalation part (N of about 57 patients) of the phase I trial of ivuxolimab. Partial responses were achieved by three dose-escalation patients, of whom one had hepatocellular carcinoma and two had cutaneous melanoma. Intravenous ivuxolimab was administered to patients every 2 weeks at six dose levels: 0.01, 0.1, 0.3, 1.5, 3 and 10 mg/kg. In the dose-escalation cohort, 82.7% of patients were male, and the mean age was roughly 60 years, with a range of roughly 20 to 80. Prior anti-PD-1, anti-PD-L1 or anti-CTLA-4 therapy was permitted, and approximately 40% of dose-escalation patients had received checkpoint inhibitors. Of the approximately 50 dose-escalation patients, hepatocellular carcinoma was present in 19, melanoma in some 15, renal cell carcinoma in 9 and head and neck cancer in 9. The purpose of peripheral TCRbeta sequencing was to test whether ivuxolimab changed TCR sequence diversity and led to clonal T-cell expansion.

Genomic DNA was extracted from sorted cells for sequencing of the TCRbeta CDR3 region. The immunoSEQ Assay was used for sequencing of TCRbeta CDR3 regions. TCRdb obtained this table from immuneACCESS and retained in-frame rearrangements with V and J assigned. These tables miss some clones; where compared with another copy, unresolved V genes account for less than half of the shortfall, and the remainder is unexplained. This sample has about 48,000 clones in its table, and 75% to 85% of those were observed once. The top ten clonotypes cover approximately 2.1% of the sample. The CDR3 extends over 12 residues, inclusive of both ends. The germline V gene provides CDR1 MDHEN and CDR2 SYDVKM. Patients with a history of autoimmune disease or receiving systemic immunosuppression were excluded from the trial. Peripheral blood for TCR sequencing was drawn from every dose cohort at baseline, at cycle 4 day 1 and at cycle 7 day 1. Samples came from an open-label, multicenter, first-in-human phase I dose-escalation trial of ivuxolimab. Adults with locally advanced or metastatic head and neck squamous cell, hepatocellular, melanoma or renal cell carcinoma were enrolled in the trial. Before TCR sequencing, CD4+ and CD8+ T cells were separately sorted from peripheral blood.

As to this clone: What this receptor recognizes is not known. In this CDR3 the conserved last residue, phenylalanine or tryptophan, is missing, so a read error is likely. Because the CDR3's place on the DNA is in doubt, the DNA is left out and the CDR3 is given as listed by TCRdb.

General study outcomes and caveats: After ivuxolimab, expanded clones were on average more numerous among CD8+ T cells than among CD4+ T cells. Low levels of normalized T-cell clonal expansion were also seen in some nonresponding patients. Which antigens the clonally expanded peripheral T cells were specific for was not determined. In partial responders in the 0.1-3.0 mg/kg groups, normalized peripheral clonal expansion was found to be among the lowest, especially among CD8+ T cells. At doses of 0.1 to 3.0 mg/kg, clonal expansion of both CD4+ and CD8+ blood T cells was observed from baseline to week 6.

This sequence uses TRBV28 and TRBJ1-6. The sequence was collected from an adult with an advanced solid tumor such as melanoma, head and neck, liver or kidney cancer. This sample comprised CD4+ or CD8+ T cells sorted from blood, obtained in a trial of the OX40 agonist ivuxolimab. The CDR3: CASSSPPGRPWV.